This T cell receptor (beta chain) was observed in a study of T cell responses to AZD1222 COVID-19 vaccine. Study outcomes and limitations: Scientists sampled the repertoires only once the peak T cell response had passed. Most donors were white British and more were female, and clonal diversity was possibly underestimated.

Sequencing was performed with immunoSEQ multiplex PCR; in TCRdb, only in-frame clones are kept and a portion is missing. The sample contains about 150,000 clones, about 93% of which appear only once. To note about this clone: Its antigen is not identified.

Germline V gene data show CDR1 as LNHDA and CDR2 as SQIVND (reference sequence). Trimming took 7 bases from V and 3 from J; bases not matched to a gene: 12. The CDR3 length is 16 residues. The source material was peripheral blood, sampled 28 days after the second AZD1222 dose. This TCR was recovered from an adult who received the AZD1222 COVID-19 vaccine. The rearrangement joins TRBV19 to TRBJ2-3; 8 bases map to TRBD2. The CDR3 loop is CASIGTPGGVTDTQYF. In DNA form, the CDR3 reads TGTGCCAGTATCGGTACTCCGGGGGGGGTGACAGATACGCAGTATTTT.